Shown below are 9 T cell receptor beta chains from a single sample sequenced in a study of blood T cell repertoires in COVID-19. Clones were sequenced by immunoSEQ multiplex PCR, and TCRdb holds only the in-frame ones, with some missing. The sample consists of over 30,000 clones, around 88% of them appearing once. The sequenced sample was peripheral blood. The receptors stem from an older woman with active COVID-19.

The chain joins TRBV10-3 to TRBJ2-4; 11 bases map to TRBD2. CDR1 is ENHRY and CDR2 is SYGVKD in the germline V gene. Germline trimming cut 0 bases from V and 8 bases from J; bases unmatched to any gene: 12. The CDR3 covers 18 residues. The CDR3 sequence: CAISESGTSGTSGDIQYF. For the CDR3, the DNA is TGTGCCATCAGTGAGTCCGGGACTAGCGGTACTTCGGGAGACATTCAGTACTTC.

This chain connects TRBV5-5 to TRBJ2-3; the match to TRBD2 covers 8 bases. CDR1 and CDR2 (germline): SGHKS, YYEKEE (reference sequence). The V gene end was trimmed by 7 bases and the J gene end by 6 bases; junction bases not matched to a gene: 7. CDR3 length: 13 residues. CDR3 in amino acids: CASGRGGEDTQYF. The CDR3 DNA sequence: TGTGCCAGCGGACGGGGGGGCGAGGATACGCAGTATTTT.

V is TRBV3-1 (or the pseudogene TRBV3-2) and J is TRBJ1-2; tentatively, D is TRBD1 (6 bases). This CDR3 is 13 amino acids long. CDR1 and CDR2 from the germline V gene are LGHDT and YNNKEL (reference sequence). The V end was cut by 4 bases, the J end by 6 bases, with 12 bases between. This CDR3 reads CASSLQGTDGYTF. The CDR3 nucleotides are TGTGCCAGCAGCCTCCAGGGGACGGATGGCTACACCTTC.

V and J are TRBV11-3 and TRBJ2-5; TRBD1 matches 8 bases. Per the germline V gene, CDR1 is SGHNT and CDR2 is YENEEA. The trim removed 8 bases at V and 2 bases at J, leaving 4 bases unmatched. The CDR3 contains 13 residues. CDR3 DNA sequence: TGTGCCAGCGGCCGGGACAGGCAAGAGACCCAGTACTTC. Translating gives CASGRDRQETQYF. Supplemented by reference TRBV11-3 and TRBJ2-5, the full variable domain reads EAGVVQSPRYKIIEKKQPVAFWCNPISGHNTLYWYLQNLGQGPELLIRYENEEAVDDSQLPKDRFSAERLKGVDSTLKIQPAELGDSAVYLCASGRDRQETQYFGPGTRLLVL.

This clone was observed a handful of times. The chain links TRBV19 to TRBJ2-2; D may be TRBD1 (5 bases). Germline CDR1 and CDR2: LNHDA and SQIVND (reference sequence). The germline V and J ends were trimmed by 7 bases and 0 bases, with 15 bases remaining between them. There are 16 residues in the CDR3. The CDR3 coding sequence is TGTGCCAGTAATCGGGCACAGGCTTCGAACACCGGGGAGCTGTTTTTT. Protein product: CASNRAQASNTGELFF.

The chain links TRBV29-1 to TRBJ2-3; tentative D call: TRBD2 (5 bases). V was clipped by 4 bases and J by 4 bases, with 9 bases between them. The germline V gene has CDR1 SQVTM and CDR2 ANQGSEA. The CDR3 has 12 amino acids. The CDR3 DNA reads TGCAGCGTTGGAGCGGCGGCAGATACGCAGTATTTT. Encoded protein: CSVGAAADTQYF.

This rearrangement joins TRBV28 to TRBJ2-5, with 11 bases aligning to TRBD2. This CDR3 contains 16 residues. Germline loops: CDR1 MDHEN, CDR2 SYDVKM. Trimming removed 5 bases from V and 2 bases from J; junction bases left unmatched: 7. The CDR3 nucleotides are TGTGCCAGCAGTCCCTTGGTAGCGGGGGGGCAAGAGACCCAGTACTTC. It codes for CASSPLVAGGQETQYF.

This clone was counted a single time. The chain is built from TRBV19 and TRBJ2-7; 10 nucleotides line up with TRBD1. The V and J ends lost 5 bases and 4 bases, in that order; junction bases with no gene match: 8. CDR1 is LNHDA and CDR2 is SQIVND in the germline V gene (reference sequence). The CDR3 covers 15 residues. The CDR3 here is CASSSPGQGWYEQYF. CDR3 coding DNA: TGTGCCAGTAGTTCACCGGGACAGGGGTGGTACGAGCAGTACTTC.

CDR3 nucleotide sequence: TGTGCCAGCAGTTACAGGACAGGATTAAACACCGGGGAGCTGTTTTTT. This gives the protein CASSYRTGLNTGELFF. The rearrangement uses TRBV6-2 or TRBV6-3 and TRBJ2-2; 7 bases line up with TRBD1. V was pared by 2 bases and J by 2 bases, with 5 bases of the junction left unmatched. This CDR3 contains 16 residues. Germline CDR1 reads MNHEY; CDR2 reads SVGEGT.